The clone carrying this T cell receptor (beta chain) was seen a few times. The antigen is undetermined. TCRdb itself ran the 5' RACE reads through MiXCR, one entry per CDR3 protein. The sample has about 660,000 distinct CDR3 sequences; roughly 8% are singletons. The data originate from a study of identical twins. General study findings and limits: Clonotypes of the beta chain that were abundant in cord blood carried fewer insertions (memory repertoires showed none).

This CDR3 spans 16 amino acids. The germline gives CDR1 SGHTA, CDR2 FQGNSA. Trimming removed 3 bases from V and 2 bases from J; junction bases left unmatched: 7. A further study also used this sample, focusing on yellow fever vaccine responses in identical twins. From that study: On the reported evidence, twins' vaccine T cell responses seemed partly convergent and partly personalized.

The sequencing input was PBMCs. The chain recombines TRBV7-2 with TRBJ2-1; 7 bases line up with TRBD1. This clonotype originated in a young woman in good health. CDR3 coding DNA: TGTGCCAGCAGCTTCAGTACCGGGACAGCCTACAATGAGCAGTTCTTC. Translating it yields CASSFSTGTAYNEQFF.